Here is one T cell receptor (beta chain) with its context. Its target is not known. As for time point: inflamed ileum from the surgical specimen. The sample originates from a study of T cell repertoires in ileal Crohn's disease. Study details: Thiopurines (11) or anti-TNF agents (roughly 18) were given postoperatively to about half. The M0 sample came from the inflamed ileal portion of the resected specimen. Study results and limitations: Compared with non-smokers, active smokers at surgery showed more clonal expansions.

Germline V CDR1 and CDR2: MNHNS, SASEGT. V lost 7 bases, J lost 7 bases, and 11 bases stayed unmatched. The CDR3 is made up of 15 amino acids. Some clones are missing from TCRdb's copy, which holds only in-frame ones; the method was immunoSEQ multiplex PCR. The repertoire holds 15,000 or so clones, with roughly 76% as singletons. Material: ileal tissue. V gene TRBV6-1 combines with J gene TRBJ2-7, with 12 positions matching TRBD1. This sequence was found in an adult with Crohn's disease. DNA for the CDR3: TGTGCCAGCAAGATGGGGACAGGGGGCCGGGGAGAGCAGTACTTC. Protein product: CASKMGTGGRGEQYF.